The 32 T cell receptor beta chains below come from one sample, sequenced in a study of shared clonotypes between healthy human individuals. CD8 cells regarded as naive lacked CD45RO, were positively chosen for CCR7, and omitted terminally differentiated effector memory CD45RA+ cells. Sequenced by immunoSEQ multiplex PCR; TCRdb stores in-frame clones only, minus some. The sample lists fewer than 1 million clones, 95% to 97% occurring once. Input material: naive CD8+ T cells sorted from blood. The receptor set was obtained from a man aged 25 to 45 in good health.

This chain joins TRBV6-1 and TRBJ2-7, with D unresolved. V was shortened by 8 bases and J by 2 bases, with 16 bases between the two germline ends. The CDR3 covers 14 residues. Germline values: CDR1 MNHNS, CDR2 SASEGT. CDR3 sequence (DNA): TGTGCCAGCTCCCGCCGTGACGTAACCTACGAGCAGTACTTC. Translating it yields CASSRRDVTYEQYF.

The DNA of the CDR3 is TGTGCCAGCAGTGAGCCAGGGCTTCAGCCCCAGCATTTT. It translates to CASSEPGLQPQHF. The V gene is TRBV2, the J gene TRBJ1-5; a weak D match, TRBD1 (5 bases). V lost 3 bases and J lost 6, with 9 bases in between. The CDR3 sequence is 13 residues long. Germline V gene data show CDR1 as SNHLY and CDR2 as FYNNEI.

In DNA form, the CDR3 reads TGTGCCAGCACAAGGACTAGCGGAGACTACGAGCAGTACTTC. Translating gives CASTRTSGDYEQYF. The chain combines TRBV7-6 with TRBJ2-7; TRBD2 agrees at 10 bases. Germline-derived CDR1 and CDR2 are SGHVS and FNYEAQ. J lost 3 bases, V lost 7 bases, and 6 bases had no gene match. The CDR3 is 14 amino acids.

The J gene is TRBJ1-5, the V gene TRBV2; D unresolved. V dropped 7 bases and J dropped 1 base, with 17 bases sitting between them. Germline-derived CDR1 and CDR2 are SNHLY and FYNNEI. CDR3 length: 16 amino acids. The CDR3 sequence is CASTSTRLLSNQPQHF. For the CDR3, the DNA is TGTGCCAGCACCTCAACGCGGCTCCTAAGCAATCAGCCCCAGCATTTT.

The V call is TRBV7-2, the J call TRBJ1-1, with a tentative D call TRBD1 (5 bases). Germline CDR1 reads SGHTA; CDR2 reads FQGNSA. The ends were cut back, 10 bases at V and 7 bases at J, with 16 bases in the middle. There are 12 residues in the CDR3. CDR3 DNA sequence: TGTGCCAAGGGAGGGACGGCTCTTGAAGCTTTCTTT. This gives the protein CAKGGTALEAFF.

The chain carries TRBV10-3 and TRBJ2-5; 7 nucleotides align to TRBD1. The J segment lost 2 bases and the V segment lost 5 bases, leaving 8 bases of the junction unmatched. Germline-derived CDR1 and CDR2 are ENHRY and SYGVKD. The CDR3 length is 15 residues. The DNA for the CDR3 is TGTGCCATCAGTAAAGACAGGGCTTCTCAAGAGACCCAGTACTTC. Translation: CAISKDRASQETQYF.

The chain is built from TRBV27 and TRBJ2-7; weak D call: TRBD2 (6 bases). Per the germline V gene, CDR1 is MNHEY and CDR2 is SMNVEV (reference sequence). V dropped 6 bases and J dropped 3 bases, with 15 bases sitting between them. The CDR3 totals 14 residues. The CDR3 sequence: CASSPRENHYEQYF. The CDR3 nucleotides are TGTGCCAGCAGCCCACGGGAGAATCACTACGAGCAGTACTTC.

The CDR3 sequence: CASSPLGGGLKETQYF. Written as DNA, the CDR3 is TGCGCCAGCAGCCCCCTCGGCGGGGGGTTAAAAGAGACCCAGTACTTC. This rearrangement joins TRBV5-1 to TRBJ2-5; TRBD2 matches at 8 bases. The CDR3 totals 16 residues. V lost 4 bases, J lost 3 bases, and 11 bases stayed unmatched. CDR1 is SGHRS, CDR2 YFSETQ, per germline.

The V and J genes are TRBV10-3 and TRBJ2-7, with D perhaps matching TRBD1 or TRBD2 (5 bases each). Germline-derived CDR1 and CDR2 are ENHRY and SYGVKD. The V and J ends lost 3 bases and 2 bases respectively, with 11 bases between them. The CDR3 contains 14 residues. CDR3 sequence (DNA): TGTGCCATCAGTGATGTGGGGGAACCCTACGAGCAGTACTTC. This translates into CAISDVGEPYEQYF.

The chain joins TRBV19 to TRBJ1-4; no reliable D call. V lost 5 bases, J lost 8 bases, and 18 bases lay in between. The CDR3 length is 15 residues. The germline CDR1 and CDR2 sequences are LNHDA and SQIVND (reference sequence). CDR3 residues: CASSLLSTGEEKLFF. CDR3 DNA sequence: TGTGCCAGTAGTCTTCTGTCGACCGGGGAGGAAAAACTGTTTTTT.

V gene TRBV28 combines with J gene TRBJ2-7; D gene ambiguous. CDR3 length: 16 residues. CDR1 is MDHEN, CDR2 SYDVKM, per germline. Trimming took 4 bases from V and 0 from J, leaving 16 bases between them. The CDR3 spells CASSYIRALHSYEQYF. The CDR3 nucleotides are TGTGCCAGCAGTTATATCCGGGCCCTACACTCCTACGAGCAGTACTTC. The variable domain in full, completed from reference TRBV28 and TRBJ2-7, reads DVKVTQSSRYLVKRTGEKVFLECVQDMDHENMFWYRQDPGLGLRLIYFSYDVKMKEKGDIPEGYSVSREKKERFSLILESASTNQTSMYLCASSYIRALHSYEQYFGPGTRLTVT.

This chain uses TRBV9 with TRBJ2-7; 11 nucleotides align to TRBD1. The V gene end was trimmed by 1 base and the J gene end by 7 bases; junction bases not matched to a gene: 7. CDR1 and CDR2 from the germline V gene are SGDLS and YYNGEE. The CDR3 spans 15 residues. CDR3 sequence: CASSVMGQGVEEQYF. The CDR3 nucleotides are TGTGCCAGCAGCGTAATGGGACAGGGGGTGGAGGAGCAGTACTTC.

The chain combines TRBV5-5 with TRBJ2-2; unclear D gene. CDR1 SGHKS and CDR2 YYEKEE come from the germline V gene (reference sequence). The V and J ends lost 2 bases and 5 bases respectively, with 7 bases between them. The CDR3 has 13 residues. CDR3 sequence (DNA): TGTGCCAGCAGCTTATTTGAAACCGGGGAGCTGTTTTTT. Amino acids: CASSLFETGELFF. The full variable domain, in which reference TRBV5-5 and TRBJ2-2 provide the parts outside the CDR3, is DAGVTQSPTHLIKTRGQQVTLRCSPISGHKSVSWYQQVLGQGPQFIFQYYEKEERGRGNFPDRFSARQFPNYSSELNVNALLLGDSALYLCASSLFETGELFFGEGSRLTVL.

The J gene is TRBJ2-5, the V gene TRBV5-4, with TRBD2 identical over 11 bases. The CDR3 is 15 amino acids. Trimming at V came to 4 bases and at J to 3 bases, leaving 5 bases not matched to a gene. From germline, CDR1 is SGHNT and CDR2 YYREEE (reference sequence). The CDR3 is CASSVAGLAEETQYF. CDR3 bases: TGTGCCAGCAGCGTAGCGGGACTAGCGGAAGAGACCCAGTACTTC.

This rearrangement joins TRBV7-3 to TRBJ2-7; TRBD1 is a possible D gene (6 bases). The V and J ends lost 4 bases and 6 bases respectively, with 13 bases between them. Germline V CDR1 and CDR2: SGHTA, FQGTGA. The CDR3 contains 13 residues. The CDR3 sequence: CASSSIGGFEQYF. The CDR3 DNA sequence: TGTGCCAGCAGCTCAATAGGGGGATTCGAGCAGTACTTC.

The V and J genes are TRBV29-1 and TRBJ2-7, with D perhaps TRBD2 (6 bases). Germline V gene sequence: CDR1 SQVTM, CDR2 ANQGSEA. Trimming took off 7 bases at V and 7 bases at J, with 11 bases between the two ends. The CDR3 sequence is 10 residues long. This chain's CDR3 is CSASGREQYF. The CDR3 DNA reads TGCAGCGCCTCGGGGAGGGAGCAGTACTTC.

The chain uses TRBV5-5 and TRBJ2-1, with 10 nucleotides matching TRBD2. Unmatched junction bases numbered 11, after V lost 7 bases and J lost 7 bases. The CDR3 runs 15 residues. Germline V gene lookup returns CDR1 SGHKS and CDR2 YYEKEE (reference sequence). The CDR3 sequence is CASHDLAGVSNEQFF. The CDR3 DNA follows: TGTGCCAGCCACGACCTAGCGGGAGTATCGAATGAGCAGTTCTTC.

Points on this clone: The same CDR3 can be traced to other DNA sequences in this sample. The V call is TRBV9, the J call TRBJ2-7; 8 bases are shared with TRBD1. With V trimmed by 4 bases and J by 3 bases, 3 bases remained unmatched. The CDR3 covers 13 residues. Germline V gives CDR1 SGDLS, CDR2 YYNGEE. CDR3 DNA: TGTGCCAGCAGCCTCGGACAGGGCTACGAGCAGTACTTC. It encodes CASSLGQGYEQYF.

This chain uses TRBV12-5 with TRBJ2-2; D gene unclear. Germline CDR1 reads LGHNT; CDR2 reads FRNRAP. There are 12 residues in the CDR3. Trimming pared 2 bases from V and 2 bases from J, leaving 0 bases between. For the CDR3, the DNA is TGTGCTAGTGGTTTGAACACCGGGGAGCTGTTTTTT. Its translation is CASGLNTGELFF. The full variable domain, completed using reference TRBV12-5 and TRBJ2-2, is DARVTQTPRHKVTEMGQEVTMRCQPILGHNTVFWYRQTMMQGLELLAYFRNRAPLDDSGMPKDRFSAEMPDATLATLKIQPSEPRDSAVYFCASGLNTGELFFGEGSRLTVL.

V and J are TRBV25-1 and TRBJ2-5; 9 nucleotides line up with TRBD2. This CDR3 is 16 amino acids long. From germline, CDR1 is MGHDK and CDR2 SYGVNS. Losses at the gene ends were 2 bases for V and 1 base for J; bases not matched to a gene: 5. CDR3 loop: CASSEGLAGFQETQYF. The CDR3 nucleotides read TGTGCCAGCAGTGAAGGGCTAGCGGGATTCCAAGAGACCCAGTACTTC.

The chain employs TRBV7-3 and TRBJ1-2; 11 bases are a match to TRBD1. This CDR3 comprises 14 residues. The germline gives CDR1 SGHTA, CDR2 FQGTGA. After removal of 5 bases from V and 7 bases from J, the junction contained 6 bases not matched to a gene. The CDR3 DNA reads as TGTGCCAGCAGCCAAGGACAGGGGGCTACTGGCTACACCTTC. Its translation: CASSQGQGATGYTF.

This clone came up a few times. V usage is TRBV9 and J usage is TRBJ1-1; a possible D gene is TRBD1 (6 bases). V lost 4 bases and J lost 1, with 20 bases in between. Germline loops: CDR1 SGDLS, CDR2 YYNGEE. The CDR3 is 17 amino acids. The CDR3 reads CASSPRTVIRANTEAFF. In DNA, the CDR3 is TGTGCCAGCAGCCCCCGGACAGTAATACGGGCGAACACTGAAGCTTTCTTT.

The rearrangement uses TRBV27 and TRBJ2-1; D unresolved. Germline loops: CDR1 MNHEY, CDR2 SMNVEV (reference sequence). The CDR3 is made up of 14 amino acids. V shed 2 bases and J shed 6 bases, with 11 bases lying between them. The CDR3 loop is CASSLGQWSNEQFF. The CDR3 DNA follows: TGTGCCAGCAGTTTAGGGCAGTGGTCCAATGAGCAGTTCTTC.

The CDR3 nucleotides read TGCGCCAGCAGTGAAGGGGGCCGCGGCGGCACAGATACGCAGTATTTT. Translation: CASSEGGRGGTDTQYF. The V call is TRBV10-2, the J call TRBJ2-3, with 7 bases aligning to TRBD1. This CDR3 is 16 amino acids long. Trimming at V came to 3 bases and at J to 1 base, leaving 7 bases not matched to a gene. CDR1 WSHSY and CDR2 SAAADI come from the germline V gene.

The chain links TRBV5-6 to TRBJ2-4; 8 bases agree with TRBD2. The CDR3 is 13 amino acids. CDR1 and CDR2 (germline): SGHDT, YYEEEE. Losses at the gene ends were 4 bases for V and 8 bases for J; bases not matched to a gene: 5. CDR3 amino acids: CASSPGGPDIQYF. CDR3 nucleotides: TGTGCCAGCAGCCCGGGAGGGCCGGACATTCAGTACTTC.

The chain employs TRBV21-1 and TRBJ1-5; the table's D call of TRBD1 was not tested on the DNA. TRBV21-1 is a listed pseudogene. The CDR3 contains 18 residues. The CDR3 DNA sequence: TGTGCCAGCACCAACAAGGGGACAGGGGGTGTACGCAATCAGCCCCAGCATTTT. The encoded protein is CASTNKGTGGVRNQPQHF.

V gene TRBV5-6 combines with J gene TRBJ1-1; the D is unclear. Trimming stripped 0 bases from V and 8 bases from J, with 11 bases between. The CDR3 has 13 amino acids. Germline V gene data show CDR1 as SGHDT and CDR2 as YYEEEE. CDR3 loop: CASSLGPSGEAFF. The CDR3 nucleotides are TGTGCCAGCAGCTTGGGTCCGTCGGGGGAAGCTTTCTTT.

V and J are TRBV9 and TRBJ2-2; D may be TRBD1 or TRBD2 (5 bases each). Germline-derived CDR1 and CDR2 are SGDLS and YYNGEE. The CDR3 is made up of 16 amino acids. The V end was cut by 4 bases, the J end by 1 base, with 14 bases between. The CDR3 protein is CASSLRGGENTGELFF. CDR3 DNA sequence: TGTGCCAGCAGCCTCCGTGGGGGAGAGAACACCGGGGAGCTGTTTTTT.

The V and J genes are TRBV7-9 and TRBJ2-2, with 8 bases identical to TRBD1. Germline trimming cut 4 bases from V and 6 bases from J; bases unmatched to any gene: 13. Germline-derived CDR1 and CDR2 are SEHNR and FQNEAQ (reference sequence). The CDR3 extends over 17 amino acids. The CDR3, as DNA: TGTGCCAGCAGCTCGTCCCTCCGGACAGGGCATTCCGGGGAGCTGTTTTTT. Its translation is CASSSSLRTGHSGELFF.

V and J are TRBV5-1 and TRBJ1-1; 9 nucleotides align to TRBD1. V shed 3 bases, J shed 5 bases, and the junction held 8 bases outside the gene matches. CDR1 is SGHRS and CDR2 is YFSETQ in the germline V gene. This CDR3 has 15 amino acids. For the CDR3, the DNA is TGCGCCAGCAGCTCACCGGGACAGGGTCTTACTGAAGCTTTCTTT. It specifies CASSSPGQGLTEAFF.

This rearrangement joins TRBV6-6 to TRBJ1-1; no clear D gene. Trimming shortened V by 7 bases and J by 4 bases, and 13 bases separated the two germline ends. The CDR3 length is 13 residues. CDR1 is MNHNY, CDR2 SVGAGI, per germline (reference sequence). CDR3 sequence (DNA): TGTGCCAGCAAAATATCGGGGTTCACTGAAGCTTTCTTT. This translates into CASKISGFTEAFF.

This clone has only a few counts. V is TRBV19 and J is TRBJ2-7, with D tentatively TRBD2 (6 bases). V was cut by 3 bases and J by 7 bases, with 19 bases left in between. The CDR3 is made up of 15 amino acids. Germline values: CDR1 LNHDA, CDR2 SQIVND (reference sequence). The CDR3 sequence: CASSIGRSKGSEQYF. The CDR3 nucleotides read TGTGCCAGTAGTATCGGGAGATCCAAAGGGTCGGAGCAGTACTTC. Filled out from reference TRBV19 and TRBJ2-7, the complete variable domain reads DGGITQSPKYLFRKEGQNVTLSCEQNLNHDAMYWYRQDPGQGLRLIYYSQIVNDFQKGDIAEGYSVSREKKESFPLTVTSAQKNPTAFYLCASSIGRSKGSEQYFGPGTRLTVT.